The 30 T cell receptor beta chains below come from one sample, sequenced in a study of cytomegalovirus exposure and HLA in healthy donors. With 60 Vbeta and 13 Jbeta primers, the PCR was carried out. Sequenced by immunoSEQ multiplex PCR; TCRdb stores in-frame clones only, minus some. The sample contains some 120,000 clones, around three quarters of which appear only once. The source material was PBMCs. The receptors were gathered from a man aged 18 to 29 in good health and CMV-seronegative.

This clone was seen a handful of times. DNA of the CDR3: TGTGCCAGCAGCTTACAGGCGGGGTACTACGAGCAGTACTTC. Translating gives CASSLQAGYYEQYF. This chain joins TRBV7-2 and TRBJ2-7; D perhaps matches TRBD2 (6 bases). This CDR3 contains 14 residues. V lost 2 bases, J lost 3 bases, and 11 bases lay in between. Per the germline V gene, CDR1 is SGHTA and CDR2 is FQGNSA.

This chain uses TRBV5-6 with TRBJ2-7; the match to TRBD1 covers 8 bases. The CDR3 loop spans 16 amino acids. The V gene's germline CDR1 is SGHDT and CDR2 YYEEEE. The J segment lost 9 bases and the V segment lost 0 bases, leaving 14 bases of the junction unmatched. The CDR3 DNA follows: TGTGCCAGCAGCTTGGGTATTAGGACAGGGTCTATCGTGCAGTACTTC. Translating it yields CASSLGIRTGSIVQYF.

V and J are TRBV28 and TRBJ1-1; 7 nucleotides match TRBD1. V lost 5 bases to trimming and J lost 2 bases; unmatched junction nucleotides: 8. Looked up from germline, CDR1 is MDHEN and CDR2 is SYDVKM. The CDR3 spans 15 residues. The CDR3 here is CASSLTGTDNTEAFF. The CDR3 nucleotides are TGTGCCAGCAGTCTTACGGGGACAGATAACACTGAAGCTTTCTTT.

V usage is TRBV27 and J usage is TRBJ2-1; D perhaps matches TRBD1 (6 bases). Germline assignment: CDR1 MNHEY and CDR2 SMNVEV (reference sequence). The CDR3 sequence is 14 residues long. V dropped 5 bases and J dropped 1 base, with 9 bases sitting between them. CDR3 amino acids: CASSATGSYNEQFF. The CDR3 DNA is TGTGCCAGCAGTGCTACAGGGTCCTACAATGAGCAGTTCTTC.

The V and J genes are TRBV28 and TRBJ1-4; D may be TRBD1 (5 bases). The V end was cut by 2 bases, the J end by 3 bases, with 10 bases between. Germline CDR1 and CDR2: MDHEN and SYDVKM. The CDR3 consists of 15 residues. CDR3 region: CASSLGGTPNEKLFF. The DNA for the CDR3 is TGTGCCAGCAGTTTAGGGGGGACCCCTAATGAAAAACTGTTTTTT.

The chain carries TRBV6-1 and TRBJ2-3; D possibly corresponds to TRBD1 (5 bases). V lost 7 bases and J lost 0, with 11 bases in between. The CDR3 is 14 amino acids. Looked up from germline, CDR1 is MNHNS and CDR2 is SASEGT. The DNA of the CDR3 is TGTGCCAGCAAGTTTGACAGAAGCACAGATACGCAGTATTTT. Its protein product is CASKFDRSTDTQYF.

Regarding this clone: An end of the junction differs from the germline gene, which may be a read error. The rearrangement links TRBV7-2 to TRBJ1-2; 8 nucleotides align to TRBD1. The CDR3 totals 13 residues. Germline V gives CDR1 SGHTA, CDR2 FQGNSA. CDR3 sequence: CAGSLGQGGGYTF. The CDR3 DNA reads TGTGCCGGCAGCTTAGGACAGGGAGGAGGCTACACCTTC.

The J gene is TRBJ2-3, the V gene TRBV11-3; 11 bases fit TRBD2. There are 16 residues in the CDR3. V lost 4 bases and J lost 0; bases outside the gene matches: 3. From germline, CDR1 is SGHNT and CDR2 YENEEA. CDR3 region: CASSSGTSGSTDTQYF. The CDR3 DNA is TGTGCCAGCAGCTCCGGGACTAGCGGAAGCACAGATACGCAGTATTTT.

V gene TRBV29-1 combines with J gene TRBJ2-3, with 9 bases aligning to TRBD2. The length of the CDR3 is 14 residues. The trim removed 6 bases at V and 2 bases at J, leaving 6 bases unmatched. Germline CDR1 is SQVTM and CDR2 is ANQGSEA. The CDR3 DNA follows: TGCAGCGTCTTAGGGACTAGCTTCACAGATACGCAGTATTTT. Its translation: CSVLGTSFTDTQYF.

The J gene is TRBJ2-5, the V gene TRBV14, with 12 bases aligning to TRBD2. With V trimmed by 0 bases and J by 2 bases, 13 bases remained unmatched. The CDR3 has 20 residues. From germline, CDR1 is SGHDN and CDR2 FVKESK. The CDR3 region is CASSQDDGRLAGEEQETQYF. The CDR3 DNA reads TGTGCCAGCAGCCAAGATGATGGGAGACTAGCGGGAGAAGAACAAGAGACCCAGTACTTC.

The chain combines TRBV5-4 with TRBJ2-3, with D perhaps TRBD1 (6 bases). This CDR3 is built from 15 residues. V was cut by 4 bases and J by 1 base, with 13 bases left in between. The germline V gene has CDR1 SGHNT and CDR2 YYREEE (reference sequence). CDR3 nucleotides: TGTGCCAGCAGCAAGTCAGGGGTTCGCACAGATACGCAGTATTTT. This gives the protein CASSKSGVRTDTQYF. Using reference TRBV5-4 and TRBJ2-3 for the parts outside the CDR3, the full variable domain is ETGVTQSPTHLIKTRGQQVTLRCSSQSGHNTVSWYQQALGQGPQFIFQYYREEENGRGNFPPRFSGLQFPNYSSELNVNALELDDSALYLCASSKSGVRTDTQYFGPGTRLTVL.

The chain is built from TRBV14 and TRBJ2-1; 8 bases are shared with TRBD2. The CDR3 is 17 amino acids. V was pared by 4 bases and J by 2 bases, with 10 bases of the junction left unmatched. Germline V gene lookup returns CDR1 SGHDN and CDR2 FVKESK. This CDR3 reads CASSLLSGGVAYNEQFF. CDR3 nucleotide sequence: TGTGCCAGCAGCCTTCTTTCGGGAGGGGTAGCCTACAATGAGCAGTTCTTC.

A few counts support this clone. V gene TRBV10-3 combines with J gene TRBJ2-7; TRBD1 might be the D (6 bases). The CDR3 covers 14 residues. Germline lookup yields CDR1 ENHRY and CDR2 SYGVKD. Trimming removed 3 bases from V and 3 bases from J, with 12 bases in between. CDR3 sequence: CAISDPTGSYEQYV. The CDR3, as DNA: TGTGCCATCAGTGACCCGACAGGAAGCTACGAGCAGTACGTC.

V gene TRBV18 combines with J gene TRBJ1-2, with 10 bases matching TRBD1. V lost 2 bases and J lost 8; bases outside the gene matches: 5. The CDR3 has 14 amino acids. Germline V gene data show CDR1 as KGHSH and CDR2 as LQKENI. This chain's CDR3 is CASSPDRGQEGYTF. CDR3 coding DNA: TGTGCCAGCTCACCAGACAGGGGGCAGGAAGGCTACACCTTC. The entire variable domain, with the rest obtained from reference TRBV18 and TRBJ1-2, is as follows: NAGVMQNPRHLVRRRGQEARLRCSPMKGHSHVYWYRQLPEEGLKFMVYLQKENIIDESGMPKERFSAEFPKEGPSILRIQQVVRGDSAAYFCASSPDRGQEGYTFGSGTRLTVV.

The CDR3 loop is CASSPRAGGHNEQFF. The CDR3, as DNA: TGTGCCAGCTCACCAAGGGCGGGAGGCCACAATGAGCAGTTCTTC. The gene calls are TRBV18 and TRBJ2-1; 8 bases are shared with TRBD2. The CDR3 has 15 amino acids. Trimming cost V 2 bases and J 5 bases; bases outside gene matches: 5. The germline V gene encodes CDR1 KGHSH and CDR2 LQKENI.

J is TRBJ2-2 and V is TRBV5-1; TRBD1 matches 9 bases. This CDR3 region has 15 residues. The germline gives CDR1 SGHRS, CDR2 YFSETQ. J was trimmed by 4 bases and V by 0 bases; bases with no gene match: 1. CDR3 sequence: CASSLGQGVTGELFF. CDR3 DNA sequence: TGCGCCAGCAGCTTGGGACAGGGGGTCACCGGGGAGCTGTTTTTT.

The chain joins TRBV6-1 to TRBJ2-1, with D possibly being TRBD1 (6 bases). The germline gives CDR1 MNHNS, CDR2 SASEGT. The length of the CDR3 is 15 residues. V lost 4 bases to trimming and J lost 7 bases, with 17 bases between them. The CDR3 loop is CASSVGLVGANEQFF. For the CDR3, the DNA is TGTGCCAGCAGTGTGGGTTTGGTGGGGGCTAATGAGCAGTTCTTC.

The chain links TRBV28 to TRBJ2-3; the D gene is possibly TRBD2 (5 bases). This CDR3 has 15 residues. The V and J ends lost 6 bases and 2 bases respectively, with 15 bases between them. Germline CDR1 is MDHEN and CDR2 is SYDVKM. The CDR3 spells CASSQSGRYTDTQYF. CDR3 DNA sequence: TGTGCCAGCAGCCAAAGCGGTCGATACACAGATACGCAGTATTTT. Looking up the rest from reference TRBV28 and TRBJ2-3 gives the full variable domain: DVKVTQSSRYLVKRTGEKVFLECVQDMDHENMFWYRQDPGLGLRLIYFSYDVKMKEKGDIPEGYSVSREKKERFSLILESASTNQTSMYLCASSQSGRYTDTQYFGPGTRLTVL.

The chain carries TRBV30 and TRBJ2-1, with D perhaps matching TRBD2 (7 bases). Germline lookup yields CDR1 GTSNPN and CDR2 SVGIG (reference sequence). There are 14 residues in the CDR3. The V end was cut by 3 bases, the J end by 6 bases, with 15 bases between. CDR3 sequence: CAWSLGGGPNEQFF. For the CDR3, the DNA is TGTGCCTGGAGCCTAGGGGGGGGACCCAATGAGCAGTTCTTC.

The chain links TRBV5-5 to TRBJ2-3; 11 bases match TRBD2. V shed 0 bases and J 5 bases; nucleotides not matched to a gene: 5. Germline V gene lookup returns CDR1 SGHKS and CDR2 YYEKEE (reference sequence). This CDR3 region has 16 residues. This chain's CDR3 is CASSLALAGGGDTQYF. CDR3 coding DNA: TGTGCCAGCAGCTTGGCCTTAGCGGGAGGGGGAGATACGCAGTATTTT.

The chain employs TRBV10-3 and TRBJ1-1; D gene unclear. Germline CDR1 ENHRY, CDR2 SYGVKD. The CDR3 has 16 residues. The ends were cut back, 0 bases at V and 1 base at J, with 12 bases in the middle. CDR3 nucleotide sequence: TGTGCCATCAGTGAGTCGGCTCTCGGAGGGAACACTGAAGCTTTCTTT. This gives the protein CAISESALGGNTEAFF.

The rearrangement joins TRBV28 to TRBJ2-1, with 7 bases identical to TRBD2. Germline V gene data show CDR1 as MDHEN and CDR2 as SYDVKM. This CDR3 region has 12 residues. V shed 6 bases, J shed 10 bases, and the junction held 6 bases outside the gene matches. CDR3 amino acids: CASRAGGSEQFF. CDR3 DNA sequence: TGTGCCAGCAGGGCCGGGGGGAGCGAGCAGTTCTTC.

The chain has TRBV6-5 and TRBJ2-3; D is uncertain. Trimming removed 9 bases from V and 6 bases from J, with 19 bases in between. The CDR3 extends over 14 amino acids. CDR1 and CDR2 from the germline V gene are MNHEY and SVGAGI. CDR3 nucleotides: TGTGCCAGTGAGGCCCTTCGGATCGGGGATACGCAGTATTTT. It encodes CASEALRIGDTQYF.

The genes are TRBV5-4 and TRBJ1-2, with TRBD1 as a possible D gene (6 bases). Between the trimmed V and J ends, which lost 4 bases and 6 bases, there was a span of 13 bases. Germline V CDR1 and CDR2: SGHNT, YYREEE (reference sequence). The CDR3 runs 13 residues. The CDR3 DNA reads as TGTGCCAGCAGCGCGCAGGGGCAGGATGGCTACACCTTC. Its translation: CASSAQGQDGYTF.

CDR3 amino acids: CASSVVPTAGLDPHEQYV. The DNA of the CDR3 is TGTGCCAGCAGCGTAGTCCCGACAGCCGGACTAGATCCTCACGAGCAGTACGTC. The chain links TRBV9 to TRBJ2-7; 7 bases agree with TRBD2. Unmatched junction bases numbered 17, after V lost 0 bases and J lost 5 bases. In germline, CDR1 is SGDLS, CDR2 YYNGEE. The CDR3 has 18 residues.

The V gene is TRBV9, the J gene TRBJ1-3; D not resolved. The length of the CDR3 is 17 residues. Between the trimmed V and J ends, which lost 4 bases and 3 bases, there was a span of 20 bases. Germline CDR1 is SGDLS and CDR2 is YYNGEE. For the CDR3, the DNA is TGTGCCAGCAGCCCCTCGTCTCTCGGGGTGCGTGGAAACACCATATATTTT. Its protein product is CASSPSSLGVRGNTIYF.

This chain connects TRBV4-1 to TRBJ1-2; D is perhaps TRBD1 (6 bases). Germline V gene sequence: CDR1 MGHRA, CDR2 YSYEKL. Trimming stripped 1 base from V and 7 bases from J, with 13 bases between. There are 14 residues in the CDR3. The CDR3 loop is CASSQGTGKSGYTF. DNA of the CDR3: TGCGCCAGCAGCCAAGGAACAGGGAAGTCTGGCTACACCTTC.

This clone is a singleton in its sample. The rearrangement uses TRBV2 and TRBJ1-6, with TRBD1 matching over 9 bases. V dropped 4 bases and J dropped 9; count of bases not matched to a gene: 10. CDR1 and CDR2 (germline): SNHLY, FYNNEI. The CDR3 spans 16 residues. CDR3 residues: CASSANRGLGSSPLHF. Written as DNA, the CDR3 is TGTGCCAGCAGTGCTAACAGGGGGCTGGGTAGTTCACCCCTCCACTTT. Filled out from reference TRBV2 and TRBJ1-6, the complete variable domain reads EPEVTQTPSHQVTQMGQEVILRCVPISNHLYFYWYRQILGQKVEFLVSFYNNEISEKSEIFDDQFSVERPDGSNFTLKIRSTKLEDSAMYFCASSANRGLGSSPLHFGNGTRLTVT.

This clone has just one count. The chain uses TRBV5-5 and TRBJ1-2; D not certain. Trimming removed 6 bases at V and 2 bases at J, with 11 bases between. Germline V gene lookup returns CDR1 SGHKS and CDR2 YYEKEE (reference sequence). The CDR3 length is 13 residues. For the CDR3, the DNA is TGTGCCAGCACCCCTAGCGCAAACTATGGCTACACCTTC. Residues: CASTPSANYGYTF.

This chain joins TRBV7-8 and TRBJ2-7; D not certain. Germline CDR1 is SGHVS and CDR2 is FQNEAQ. The CDR3 extends over 14 amino acids. Between the trimmed V and J ends, which lost 5 bases and 3 bases, there was a span of 14 bases. As DNA, the CDR3 is TGTGCCAGCAGCCCAACACGAGGAGACTACGAGCAGTACGTC. As protein: CASSPTRGDYEQYV.